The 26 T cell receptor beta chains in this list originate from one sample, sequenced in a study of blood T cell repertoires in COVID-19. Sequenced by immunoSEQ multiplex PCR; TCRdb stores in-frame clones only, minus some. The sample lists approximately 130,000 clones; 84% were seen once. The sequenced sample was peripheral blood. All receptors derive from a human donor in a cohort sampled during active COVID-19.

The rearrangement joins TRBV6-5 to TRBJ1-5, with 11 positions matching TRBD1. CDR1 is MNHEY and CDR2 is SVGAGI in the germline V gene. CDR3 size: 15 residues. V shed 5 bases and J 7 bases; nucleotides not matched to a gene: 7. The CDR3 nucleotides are TGTGCCAGCAGTCCCGGACAGGGGGCGAGGCAGCCCCAGCATTTT. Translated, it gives CASSPGQGARQPQHF.

The DNA for the CDR3 is TGTGCCACTGGGGGGGTTGTTGACGAAAAACTGTTTTTT. This gives the protein CATGGVVDEKLFF. V and J are TRBV19 and TRBJ1-4; possible D gene TRBD1, 5 bases. The CDR3 spans 13 residues. V lost 10 bases, J lost 8 bases, and 17 bases lay in between. The germline gives CDR1 LNHDA, CDR2 SQIVND (reference sequence).

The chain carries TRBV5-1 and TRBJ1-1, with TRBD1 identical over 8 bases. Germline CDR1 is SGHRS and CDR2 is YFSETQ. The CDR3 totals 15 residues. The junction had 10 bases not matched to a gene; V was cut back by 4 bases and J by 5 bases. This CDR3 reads CASSTNTGGGTEAFF. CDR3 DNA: TGCGCCAGCAGCACGAATACAGGGGGAGGAACTGAAGCTTTCTTT.

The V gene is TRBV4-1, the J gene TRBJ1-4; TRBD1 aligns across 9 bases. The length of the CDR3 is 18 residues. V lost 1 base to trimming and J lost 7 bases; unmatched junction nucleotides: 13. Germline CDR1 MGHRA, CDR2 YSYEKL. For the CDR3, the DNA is TGCGCCAGCAGCCAAGTTGGACAGGGGTCGCCAAGAGGTGAAAAACTGTTTTTT. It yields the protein CASSQVGQGSPRGEKLFF.

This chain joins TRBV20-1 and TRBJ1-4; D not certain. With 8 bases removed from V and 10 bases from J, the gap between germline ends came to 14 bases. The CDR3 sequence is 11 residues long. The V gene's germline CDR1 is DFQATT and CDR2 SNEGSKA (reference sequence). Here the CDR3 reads CSTPTMGKLFF. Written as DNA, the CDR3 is TGCAGTACCCCGACAATGGGAAAACTGTTTTTT.

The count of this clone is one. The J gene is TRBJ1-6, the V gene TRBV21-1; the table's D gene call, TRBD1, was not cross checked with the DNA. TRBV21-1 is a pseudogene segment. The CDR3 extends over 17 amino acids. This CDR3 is CASSKWSWAGQVSPLHF. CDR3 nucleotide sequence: TGTGCCAGCAGCAAATGGAGTTGGGCAGGGCAGGTTTCACCCCTCCACTTT.

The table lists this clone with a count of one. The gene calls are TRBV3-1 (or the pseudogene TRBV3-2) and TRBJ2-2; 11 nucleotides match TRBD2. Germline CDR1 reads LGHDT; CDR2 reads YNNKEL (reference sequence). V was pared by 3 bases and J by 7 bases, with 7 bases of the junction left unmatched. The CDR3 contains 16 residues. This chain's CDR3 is CASSHYTSGGGGELFF. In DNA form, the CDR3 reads TGTGCCAGCAGCCATTATACTAGCGGGGGAGGCGGGGAGCTGTTTTTT.

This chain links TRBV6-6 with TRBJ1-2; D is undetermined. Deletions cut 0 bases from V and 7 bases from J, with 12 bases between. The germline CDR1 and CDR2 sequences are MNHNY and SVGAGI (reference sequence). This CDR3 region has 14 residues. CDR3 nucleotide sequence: TGTGCCAGCAGTTACTCGAACTCCGGCGGTGGCTACACCTTC. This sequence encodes CASSYSNSGGGYTF.

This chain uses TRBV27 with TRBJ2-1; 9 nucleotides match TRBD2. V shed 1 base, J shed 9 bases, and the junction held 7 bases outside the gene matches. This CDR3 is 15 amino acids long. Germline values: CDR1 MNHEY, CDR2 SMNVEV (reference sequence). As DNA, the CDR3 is TGTGCCAGCAGTTTATTGGCGGGGGGGCTCGGTGAGCAGTTCTTC. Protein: CASSLLAGGLGEQFF.

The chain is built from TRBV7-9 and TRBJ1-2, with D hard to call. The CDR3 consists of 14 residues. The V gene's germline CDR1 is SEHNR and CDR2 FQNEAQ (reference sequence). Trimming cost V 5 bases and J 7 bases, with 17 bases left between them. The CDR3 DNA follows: TGTGCCAGCAGCCCCCAGCGTGGGGAGATTGGCTACACCTTC. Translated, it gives CASSPQRGEIGYTF.

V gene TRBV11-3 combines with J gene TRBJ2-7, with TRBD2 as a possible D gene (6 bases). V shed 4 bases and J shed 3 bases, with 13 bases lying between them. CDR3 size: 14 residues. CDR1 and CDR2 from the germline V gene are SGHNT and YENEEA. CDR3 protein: CASSYGTGSYEQYF. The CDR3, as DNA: TGTGCCAGCAGCTATGGGACTGGCAGCTACGAGCAGTACTTC.

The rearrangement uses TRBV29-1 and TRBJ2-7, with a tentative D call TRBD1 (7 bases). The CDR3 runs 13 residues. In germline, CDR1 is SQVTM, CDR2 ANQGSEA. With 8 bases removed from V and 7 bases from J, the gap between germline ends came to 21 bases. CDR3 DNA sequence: TGCAGCACTGGAGGGGGCGAAAGGGGAGAGCAGTACTTC. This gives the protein CSTGGGERGEQYF.

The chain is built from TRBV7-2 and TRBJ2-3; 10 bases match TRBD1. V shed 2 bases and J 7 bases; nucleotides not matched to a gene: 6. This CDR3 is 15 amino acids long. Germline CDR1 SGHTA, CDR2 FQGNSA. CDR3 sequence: CASSLFGQGENTQYF. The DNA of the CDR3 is TGTGCCAGCAGCTTATTTGGACAGGGGGAGAATACGCAGTATTTT.

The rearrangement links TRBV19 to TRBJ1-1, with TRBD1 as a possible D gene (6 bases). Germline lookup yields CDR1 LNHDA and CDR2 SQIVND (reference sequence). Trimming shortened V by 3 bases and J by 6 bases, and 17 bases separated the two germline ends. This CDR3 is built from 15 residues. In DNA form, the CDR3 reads TGTGCCAGTAGTATGGGGGGGGCTCAAGGGGCTGAAGCTTTCTTT. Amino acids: CASSMGGAQGAEAFF.

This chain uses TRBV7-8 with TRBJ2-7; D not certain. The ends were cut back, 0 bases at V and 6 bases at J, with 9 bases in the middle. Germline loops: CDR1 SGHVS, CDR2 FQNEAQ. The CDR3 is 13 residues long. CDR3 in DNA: TGTGCCAGCAGCTTAGCCGGGTGGGTCGAGCAGTACTTC. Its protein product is CASSLAGWVEQYF.

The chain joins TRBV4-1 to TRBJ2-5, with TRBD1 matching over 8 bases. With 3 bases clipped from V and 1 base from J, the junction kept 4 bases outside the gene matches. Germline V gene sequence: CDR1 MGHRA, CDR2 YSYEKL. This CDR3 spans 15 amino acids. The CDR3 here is CASSHAGQGQETQYF. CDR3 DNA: TGCGCCAGCAGCCATGCTGGACAGGGCCAAGAGACCCAGTACTTC.

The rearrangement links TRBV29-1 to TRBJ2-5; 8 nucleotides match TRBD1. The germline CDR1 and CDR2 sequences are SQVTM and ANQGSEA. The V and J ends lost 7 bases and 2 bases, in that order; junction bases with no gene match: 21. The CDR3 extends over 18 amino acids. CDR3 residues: CSALRGRRDPPTQETQYF. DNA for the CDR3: TGCAGCGCCCTCAGGGGGCGGCGGGACCCACCTACTCAAGAGACCCAGTACTTC.

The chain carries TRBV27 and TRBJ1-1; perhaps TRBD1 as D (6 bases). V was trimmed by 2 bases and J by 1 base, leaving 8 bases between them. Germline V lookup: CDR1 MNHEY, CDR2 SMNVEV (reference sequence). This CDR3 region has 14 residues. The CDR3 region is CASSLTRGNTEAFF. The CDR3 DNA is TGTGCCAGCAGTTTAACCAGGGGGAACACTGAAGCTTTCTTT.

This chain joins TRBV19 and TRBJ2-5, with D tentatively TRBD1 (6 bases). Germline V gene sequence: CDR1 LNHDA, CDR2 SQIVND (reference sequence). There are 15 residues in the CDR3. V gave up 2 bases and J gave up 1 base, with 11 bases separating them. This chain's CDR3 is CASSIRGSAQETQYF. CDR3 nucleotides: TGTGCCAGTAGTATAAGGGGGTCAGCCCAAGAGACCCAGTACTTC.

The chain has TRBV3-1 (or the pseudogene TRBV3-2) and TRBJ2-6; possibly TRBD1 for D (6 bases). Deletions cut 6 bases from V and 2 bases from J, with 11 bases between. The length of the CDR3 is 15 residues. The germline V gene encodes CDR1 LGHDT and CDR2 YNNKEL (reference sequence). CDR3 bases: TGTGCCAGCAGTACAGGGCTCGCTGGGGCCAACGTCCTGACTTTC. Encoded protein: CASSTGLAGANVLTF.

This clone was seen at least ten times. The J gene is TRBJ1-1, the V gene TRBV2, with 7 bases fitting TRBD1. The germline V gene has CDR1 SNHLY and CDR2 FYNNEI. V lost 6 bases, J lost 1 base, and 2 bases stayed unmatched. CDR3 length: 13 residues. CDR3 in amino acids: CASRQGRNTEAFF. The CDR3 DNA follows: TGTGCCAGCAGACAGGGGAGGAACACTGAAGCTTTCTTT. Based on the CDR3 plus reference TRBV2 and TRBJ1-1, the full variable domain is EPEVTQTPSHQVTQMGQEVILRCVPISNHLYFYWYRQILGQKVEFLVSFYNNEISEKSEIFDDQFSVERPDGSNFTLKIRSTKLEDSAMYFCASRQGRNTEAFFGQGTRLTVV.

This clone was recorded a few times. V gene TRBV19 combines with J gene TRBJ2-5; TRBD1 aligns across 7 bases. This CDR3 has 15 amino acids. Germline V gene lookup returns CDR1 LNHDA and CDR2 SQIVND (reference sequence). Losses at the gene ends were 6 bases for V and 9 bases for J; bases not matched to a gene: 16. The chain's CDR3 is CASSPLGPGQGAQYF. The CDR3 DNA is TGTGCCAGTAGCCCGCTCGGTCCAGGGCAGGGGGCCCAGTACTTC.

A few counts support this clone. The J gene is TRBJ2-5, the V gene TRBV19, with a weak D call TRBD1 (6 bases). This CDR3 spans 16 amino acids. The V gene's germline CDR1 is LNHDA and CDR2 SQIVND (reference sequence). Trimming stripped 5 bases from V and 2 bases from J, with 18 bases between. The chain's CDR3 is CASSVQWDTSQETQYF. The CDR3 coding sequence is TGTGCCAGTAGTGTCCAATGGGACACTTCTCAAGAGACCCAGTACTTC.

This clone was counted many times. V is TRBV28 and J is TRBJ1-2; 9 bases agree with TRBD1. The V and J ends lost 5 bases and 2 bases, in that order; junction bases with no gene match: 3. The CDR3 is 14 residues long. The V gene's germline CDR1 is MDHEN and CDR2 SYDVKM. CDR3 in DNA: TGTGCCAGCAGTCTGGGGACAGGGAACTATGGCTACACCTTC. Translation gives CASSLGTGNYGYTF.

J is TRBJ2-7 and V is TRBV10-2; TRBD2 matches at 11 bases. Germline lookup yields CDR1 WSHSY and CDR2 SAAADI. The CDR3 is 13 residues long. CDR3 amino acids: CATSGGIPYEQYF. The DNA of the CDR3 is TGCGCTACTAGCGGGGGAATCCCCTACGAGCAGTACTTC.

The CDR3 DNA is TGTGCCACCAGAGTAGACAGGGTCGGCGAGCAGTACTTC. It yields the protein CATRVDRVGEQYF. This chain links TRBV15 with TRBJ2-7; 7 bases line up with TRBD1. CDR3 length: 13 amino acids. Per germline, CDR1 LNHNV and CDR2 YYDKDF (reference sequence). V trimming: 6 bases; J trimming: 6 bases; junction bases outside the gene matches: 8.